A single sample gave rise to the 21 T cell receptor beta chains below, sequenced in a study of blood T cell repertoires in COVID-19. This table comes from immunoSEQ multiplex PCR, and its TCRdb copy is limited to in-frame clones, with some not included. This sample has approximately 290,000 clones; 89% occur once, and the top ten carry about 12%. Sequenced material: peripheral blood. The receptors shown here come from a woman aged 55-69 years with acute or convalescent COVID-19.

V usage is TRBV7-9 and J usage is TRBJ1-3; D is perhaps TRBD1 (5 bases). This CDR3 spans 14 amino acids. V was cut by 2 bases and J by 0 bases, with 5 bases left in between. Looked up from germline, CDR1 is SEHNR and CDR2 is FQNEAQ (reference sequence). The CDR3 DNA is TGTGCCAGCAGCTTACAGGGCTCTGGAAACACCATATATTTT. This sequence encodes CASSLQGSGNTIYF. Full variable domain (remainder filled in from reference TRBV7-9 and TRBJ1-3): DTGVSQNPRHKITKRGQNVTFRCDPISEHNRLYWYRQTLGQGPEFLTYFQNEAQLEKSRLLSDRFSAERPKGSFSTLEIQRTEQGDSAMYLCASSLQGSGNTIYFGEGSWLTVV.

The J gene is TRBJ2-2, the V gene TRBV9; 11 bases match TRBD2. The CDR3 runs to 16 residues. V was clipped by 2 bases and J by 5 bases; unmatched bases: 5. Germline values: CDR1 SGDLS, CDR2 YYNGEE. The DNA for the CDR3 is TGTGCCAGCAGCGTTAGCGGGAGGGCTCATACCGGGGAGCTGTTTTTT. Translation: CASSVSGRAHTGELFF.

This chain joins TRBV29-1 and TRBJ2-1, with 9 bases lining up with TRBD2. CDR1 and CDR2 from the germline V gene are SQVTM and ANQGSEA. The CDR3 is made up of 15 amino acids. Germline trimming cut 3 bases from V and 7 bases from J; bases unmatched to any gene: 10. The CDR3 is CSVDNGGGGENEQFF. The DNA for the CDR3 is TGCAGCGTTGATAACGGAGGCGGGGGGGAGAATGAGCAGTTCTTC.

The gene calls are TRBV25-1 and TRBJ1-2; D unclear. The CDR3 is made up of 12 amino acids. The V gene lost 3 bases and the J gene lost 1 base, with 3 bases spanning the gap. Germline loops: CDR1 MGHDK, CDR2 SYGVNS. The CDR3 DNA reads as TGTGCCAGCAGTGAGAGTAACTATGGCTACACCTTC. Its translation: CASSESNYGYTF.

The J gene is TRBJ2-1, the V gene TRBV5-4, with D tentatively TRBD2 (7 bases). The ends were cut back, 4 bases at V and 5 bases at J, with 22 bases in the middle. The CDR3 contains 17 residues. Germline CDR1 reads SGHNT; CDR2 reads YYREEE (reference sequence). In DNA, the CDR3 is TGTGCCAGCAGCACACAACAGGGAGTGGGAGGGGACAATGAGCAGTTCTTC. Its protein product is CASSTQQGVGGDNEQFF. Drawing the rest from reference TRBV5-4 and TRBJ2-1, the complete variable domain is ETGVTQSPTHLIKTRGQQVTLRCSSQSGHNTVSWYQQALGQGPQFIFQYYREEENGRGNFPPRFSGLQFPNYSSELNVNALELDDSALYLCASSTQQGVGGDNEQFFGPGTRLTVL.

The chain recombines TRBV29-1 with TRBJ2-7; 9 nucleotides align to TRBD1. CDR1 SQVTM and CDR2 ANQGSEA come from the germline V gene. J gave up 6 bases and V 7 bases, and 16 bases lay outside the gene matches. The CDR3 is 15 amino acids. CDR3 in amino acids: CSAAATGGPRSEQYF. CDR3 in DNA: TGCAGCGCTGCGGCAACAGGGGGCCCCAGGAGCGAGCAGTACTTC.

Details on this clone: At the DNA level, this CDR3 is encoded by other sequences in the same sample as well. The CDR3 bases are TGTGCCAGCAGCTTCGGGACAGGGGTCACAGATACGCAGTATTTT. Translated: CASSFGTGVTDTQYF. The V call is TRBV7-2, the J call TRBJ2-3; TRBD1 agrees at 10 bases. V trimming: 3 bases; J trimming: 2 bases; junction bases outside the gene matches: 2. The germline gives CDR1 SGHTA, CDR2 FQGNSA. The CDR3 is made up of 15 amino acids.

The V gene is TRBV2, the J gene TRBJ1-4; the match to TRBD1 covers 8 bases. The V gene end was trimmed by 3 bases and the J gene end by 8 bases; junction bases not matched to a gene: 8. There are 15 residues in the CDR3. Germline values: CDR1 SNHLY, CDR2 FYNNEI. The CDR3 protein is CASSEADRGIEKLFF. The CDR3 DNA reads TGTGCCAGCAGTGAGGCCGACAGGGGAATAGAAAAACTGTTTTTT.

The chain employs TRBV4-2 and TRBJ1-6; D is perhaps TRBD1 (5 bases). In germline, CDR1 is LGHNA, CDR2 YNFKEQ. The CDR3 runs 14 residues. V was cut by 4 bases and J by 5 bases, with 9 bases left in between. CDR3 sequence: CASSLDSNNSPLHF. The DNA of the CDR3 is TGTGCCAGCAGCCTCGACAGTAATAATTCACCCCTCCACTTT.

The genes are TRBV7-2 and TRBJ2-3; 15 bases are shared with TRBD2. Germline V gene sequence: CDR1 SGHTA, CDR2 FQGNSA. The length of the CDR3 is 16 residues. J gave up 5 bases and V 5 bases, and 5 bases lay outside the gene matches. The CDR3 is CASSPPGLAGGDTQYF. The CDR3 DNA reads TGTGCCAGCAGCCCCCCGGGACTAGCGGGGGGAGATACGCAGTATTTT.

This chain connects TRBV5-1 to TRBJ1-3; no definite D call. V lost 4 bases and J 4 bases, leaving 15 bases between the germline ends. CDR1 is SGHRS, CDR2 YFSETQ, per germline. The CDR3 extends over 15 amino acids. The CDR3 region is CASSGGSVTGNTIYF. The CDR3 DNA reads TGCGCCAGCAGCGGTGGATCAGTGACAGGAAACACCATATATTTT.

This clone came up a few times. The chain employs TRBV13 and TRBJ1-6; D is undetermined. Germline-derived CDR1 and CDR2 are PRHDT and FYEKMQ (reference sequence). This CDR3 comprises 12 residues. V was pared by 0 bases and J by 10 bases, with 4 bases between. The CDR3 DNA is TGTGCCAGCAGCTTAGGAGAGTCACCCCTCCACTTT. Its protein product is CASSLGESPLHF.

The rearrangement links TRBV6-2 or TRBV6-3 to TRBJ2-2, with TRBD2 matching 12 bases. Losses at the gene ends were 2 bases for V and 5 bases for J; bases not matched to a gene: 6. Germline lookup yields CDR1 MNHEY and CDR2 SVGEGT. The length of the CDR3 is 17 residues. CDR3 amino acids: CASSYPSGGARTGELFF. The DNA of the CDR3 is TGTGCCAGCAGTTACCCTAGCGGGGGGGCTCGGACCGGGGAGCTGTTTTTT.

The V call is TRBV24-1, the J call TRBJ1-1, with TRBD1 identical over 10 bases. The CDR3 consists of 15 residues. J lost 1 base, V lost 4 bases, and 2 bases had no gene match. Germline V CDR1 and CDR2: KGHDR, SFDVKD. CDR3 amino acids: CATSETGGPNTEAFF. CDR3 bases: TGTGCCACCAGTGAGACAGGGGGCCCGAACACTGAAGCTTTCTTT.

This clone was detected only once. The chain links TRBV15 to TRBJ2-5, with D tentatively TRBD2 (7 bases). Deletions cut 2 bases from V and 5 bases from J, with 24 bases between. Germline V gene data show CDR1 as LNHNV and CDR2 as YYDKDF (reference sequence). The CDR3 contains 18 residues. Written as DNA, the CDR3 is TGTGCCACCAGCAGATCGGGGGGCGGGGGCGTTCGTACGGAGACCCAGTACTTC. Amino acid sequence: CATSRSGGGGVRTETQYF.

A word on this clone: Within the sample, other DNA sequences also encode this same CDR3. The DNA of the CDR3 is TGTGCCAGCTCCTCGGGGAATCAGCCCCAGCATTTT. It codes for CASSSGNQPQHF. This chain uses TRBV28 with TRBJ1-5; D not resolved. Germline V gives CDR1 MDHEN, CDR2 SYDVKM. The CDR3 is 12 residues long. Trimming pared 8 bases from V and 4 bases from J, leaving 9 bases between. Supplemented by reference TRBV28 and TRBJ1-5, the full variable domain reads DVKVTQSSRYLVKRTGEKVFLECVQDMDHENMFWYRQDPGLGLRLIYFSYDVKMKEKGDIPEGYSVSREKKERFSLILESASTNQTSMYLCASSSGNQPQHFGDGTRLSIL.

The chain uses TRBV7-2 and TRBJ1-2; D not resolved. V was pared by 1 base and J by 10 bases, with 16 bases between. The CDR3 totals 14 residues. Germline V gene lookup returns CDR1 SGHTA and CDR2 FQGNSA. This CDR3 reads CASSLVVEVFDYTF. CDR3 DNA: TGTGCCAGCAGCTTAGTTGTCGAGGTATTTGACTACACCTTC.

This chain joins TRBV28 and TRBJ1-1, with 10 nucleotides matching TRBD1. The CDR3 runs to 16 residues. Germline V CDR1 and CDR2: MDHEN, SYDVKM. The junction had 12 bases not matched to a gene; V was cut back by 6 bases and J by 5 bases. DNA for the CDR3: TGTGCCAGCAGCTTCAGACAGGGGGCAATGGGGACTGAAGCTTTCTTT. It is translated as CASSFRQGAMGTEAFF.

The chain carries TRBV6-5 and TRBJ1-6, with D maybe TRBD1 (6 bases). V was clipped by 6 bases and J by 2 bases, with 8 bases between them. Germline V CDR1 and CDR2: MNHEY, SVGAGI. This CDR3 contains 14 residues. The CDR3 loop reads CASSRDTYNSPLHF. The CDR3 DNA sequence: TGTGCCAGCAGCCGGGACACCTATAATTCACCCCTCCACTTT.

The chain recombines TRBV7-9 with TRBJ2-7, with D unresolved. Between the trimmed V and J ends, which lost 5 bases and 5 bases, there was a span of 19 bases. This CDR3 is built from 15 residues. CDR1 and CDR2 from the germline V gene are SEHNR and FQNEAQ (reference sequence). The CDR3 DNA sequence: TGTGCCAGCAGCCCTTCGACCCGCGGAGAGGACGAGCAGTACTTC. This codes for CASSPSTRGEDEQYF.

The chain recombines TRBV13 with TRBJ2-7; 8 nucleotides align to TRBD1. Germline-derived CDR1 and CDR2 are PRHDT and FYEKMQ (reference sequence). This CDR3 is built from 15 residues. Trimming took 3 bases from V and 6 from J; bases not matched to a gene: 10. The CDR3: CASSLEGQGRREQYF. In DNA, the CDR3 is TGTGCCAGCAGCTTGGAAGGACAGGGACGGCGCGAGCAGTACTTC.